The source of this T cell receptor (beta chain) is a study of T cell repertoires in cytomegalovirus infection. This clonotype was counted ten times or more. Antigen specificity is unknown. Overall study findings and caveats: The study found HLA-C-restricted CMV-specific TCR beta clonotypes dominating the ex vivo response.

Germline CDR1 and CDR2: SEHNR and FQNEAQ (reference sequence). CDR3 length equals 12 residues. Trimming stripped 5 bases from V and 9 bases from J, with 12 bases between. TCRdb reanalysed the reads using MiXCR and keeps one entry per CDR3 protein. In the table there are 70,000 to 75,000 distinct CDR3 sequences, under 5% of which are singletons. V gene TRBV7-9 combines with J gene TRBJ2-3; possible D gene TRBD2, 5 bases. The origin of this receptor is a human donor in good health (CMV status not recorded). Some clones in this sample may be carry-over from other donors' samples. The sample taken for sequencing was PBMCs. The CDR3 loop reads CASSPDTGTQYF. In DNA form, the CDR3 reads TGTGCCAGCAGCCCTGACACGGGGACGCAGTATTTT.